The 14 T cell receptor beta chains in this list originate from one sample, sequenced in a study of blood T cell repertoires in COVID-19. TCRdb's copy holds only in-frame clones and misses some; the assay was immunoSEQ multiplex PCR. The data contain under 65,000 clones, roughly 87% of them seen just once; the ten biggest clones take up under 25%. Sequenced: peripheral blood. These receptors were collected from a woman aged 55-70 years with acute or convalescent COVID-19.

The chain has TRBV12-3 or TRBV12-4 and TRBJ1-4; D ambiguous. The CDR3 contains 13 residues. The V and J ends lost 7 bases and 6 bases respectively, with 12 bases between them. The CDR3 reads CASTSSVDEKLFF. Written as DNA, the CDR3 is TGTGCCAGCACCTCAAGCGTGGATGAAAAACTGTTTTTT.

The chain employs TRBV5-1 and TRBJ1-1; 8 positions match TRBD1. The ends lost 0 bases at V and 7 bases at J; junction bases unmatched: 5. The CDR3 has 14 residues. CDR1 and CDR2 (germline): SGHRS, YFSETQ. The CDR3 spells CASSLGTGGIEAFF. The CDR3 nucleotides read TGCGCCAGCAGCTTGGGCACAGGGGGGATTGAAGCTTTCTTT.

The V call is TRBV7-2, the J call TRBJ1-2, with D perhaps matching TRBD1 (6 bases). CDR1 SGHTA and CDR2 FQGNSA come from the germline V gene. The CDR3 covers 13 residues. The ends were cut back, 4 bases at V and 4 bases at J, with 10 bases in the middle. The chain's CDR3 is CASSSGVTYGYTF. CDR3 sequence (DNA): TGTGCCAGCAGCTCAGGGGTCACCTATGGCTACACCTTC. Full variable domain (remainder filled in from reference TRBV7-2 and TRBJ1-2): GAGVSQSPSNKVTEKGKDVELRCDPISGHTALYWYRQSLGQGLEFLIYFQGNSAPDKSGLPSDRFSAERTGGSVSTLTIQRTQQEDSAVYLCASSSGVTYGYTFGSGTRLTVV.

V and J are TRBV2 and TRBJ1-5; D is undetermined. The CDR3 consists of 13 residues. The V gene lost 8 bases and the J gene lost 4 bases, with 12 bases spanning the gap. Germline values: CDR1 SNHLY, CDR2 FYNNEI. CDR3 residues: CASAWETNQPQHF. The CDR3 DNA reads as TGTGCCAGCGCGTGGGAGACAAATCAGCCCCAGCATTTT.

V and J are TRBV4-1 and TRBJ1-1; perhaps TRBD1 as D (6 bases). The CDR3 is 15 residues long. The germline V and J ends were trimmed by 3 bases and 1 base, with 12 bases remaining between them. CDR1 and CDR2 from the germline V gene are MGHRA and YSYEKL. The CDR3 reads CASSQQTGANTEAFF. CDR3 nucleotides: TGCGCCAGCAGCCAGCAGACAGGTGCGAACACTGAAGCTTTCTTT.

This clone occurred once. The chain is built from TRBV24-1 and TRBJ2-2; tentative D call: TRBD2 (5 bases). Germline CDR1 KGHDR, CDR2 SFDVKD. V lost 9 bases and J lost 5, with 15 bases in between. The CDR3 contains 14 residues. The CDR3 spells CATSAPGLTGELFF. Here the CDR3 DNA reads TGTGCCACCTCCGCCCCGGGGTTAACCGGGGAGCTGTTTTTT.

The genes are TRBV29-1 and TRBJ2-1; D remains unclear. The CDR3 consists of 13 residues. Trimming cost V 7 bases and J 0 bases, with 10 bases left between them. Per germline, CDR1 SQVTM and CDR2 ANQGSEA. Here the CDR3 DNA reads TGCAGCGCCAGACTGAGCTCCTACAATGAGCAGTTCTTC. Its protein is CSARLSSYNEQFF.

In DNA form, the CDR3 reads TGTGCCAGCAGGAACCCAAGCGCCCCTGAAGCTTTCTTT. This codes for CASRNPSAPEAFF. V and J are TRBV3-1 (or the pseudogene TRBV3-2) and TRBJ1-1; D is unresolved. The CDR3 spans 13 residues. V lost 6 bases and J 6 bases, leaving 14 bases between the germline ends. In germline, CDR1 is LGHDT, CDR2 YNNKEL (reference sequence).

This clone was detected only a few times. V gene TRBV5-1 combines with J gene TRBJ2-3; D may be TRBD1 (5 bases). The CDR3 has 15 residues. V was cut by 2 bases and J by 5 bases, with 15 bases left in between. Germline values: CDR1 SGHRS, CDR2 YFSETQ. CDR3 loop: CASSFSGNPRDTQYF. CDR3 DNA: TGCGCCAGCAGCTTCTCAGGGAATCCGAGAGATACGCAGTATTTT.

This clone came up once. V gene TRBV6-5 combines with J gene TRBJ2-7; 10 bases are a match to TRBD2. This CDR3 is 15 amino acids long. CDR1 is MNHEY and CDR2 is SVGAGI in the germline V gene. The trim removed 6 bases at V and 3 bases at J, leaving 8 bases unmatched. CDR3 amino acids: CASSVSSSGGYEQYF. As DNA, the CDR3 is TGTGCCAGCAGCGTTAGCTCTAGCGGGGGCTACGAGCAGTACTTC.

This chain joins TRBV27 and TRBJ1-2; no firm D call. V lost 6 bases to trimming and J lost 3 bases, with 14 bases between them. Germline CDR1 MNHEY, CDR2 SMNVEV (reference sequence). CDR3 length: 14 residues. The CDR3 nucleotides read TGTGCCAGCAGCCCAGTCGGGGAAGACTATGGCTACACCTTC. Amino acid sequence: CASSPVGEDYGYTF.

V gene TRBV7-3 combines with J gene TRBJ1-1; tentative D call: TRBD1 (5 bases). Germline loops: CDR1 SGHTA, CDR2 FQGTGA. V was cut by 2 bases and J by 6 bases, with 10 bases left in between. CDR3 length equals 13 residues. The CDR3: CASSLLPTAEAFF. In DNA, the CDR3 is TGTGCCAGCAGCTTACTTCCGACAGCTGAAGCTTTCTTT.

The chain recombines TRBV7-2 with TRBJ2-2; 9 bases are shared with TRBD2. CDR1 and CDR2 from the germline V gene are SGHTA and FQGNSA. Trimming at V came to 5 bases and at J to 4 bases, leaving 8 bases not matched to a gene. The CDR3 contains 16 residues. The CDR3 nucleotides are TGTGCCAGCAGCCAGGAGGCGGGGGGGCTCACCGGGGAGCTGTTTTTT. Translating it yields CASSQEAGGLTGELFF.

The chain joins TRBV5-4 to TRBJ2-3, with TRBD2 matching over 10 bases. Germline V gene sequence: CDR1 SGHNT, CDR2 YYREEE (reference sequence). V lost 3 bases to trimming and J lost 1 base; unmatched junction nucleotides: 2. This CDR3 region has 15 residues. CDR3 nucleotide sequence: TGTGCCAGCAGCTCGGGACTAGCGCGCACAGATACGCAGTATTTT. This encodes CASSSGLARTDTQYF.